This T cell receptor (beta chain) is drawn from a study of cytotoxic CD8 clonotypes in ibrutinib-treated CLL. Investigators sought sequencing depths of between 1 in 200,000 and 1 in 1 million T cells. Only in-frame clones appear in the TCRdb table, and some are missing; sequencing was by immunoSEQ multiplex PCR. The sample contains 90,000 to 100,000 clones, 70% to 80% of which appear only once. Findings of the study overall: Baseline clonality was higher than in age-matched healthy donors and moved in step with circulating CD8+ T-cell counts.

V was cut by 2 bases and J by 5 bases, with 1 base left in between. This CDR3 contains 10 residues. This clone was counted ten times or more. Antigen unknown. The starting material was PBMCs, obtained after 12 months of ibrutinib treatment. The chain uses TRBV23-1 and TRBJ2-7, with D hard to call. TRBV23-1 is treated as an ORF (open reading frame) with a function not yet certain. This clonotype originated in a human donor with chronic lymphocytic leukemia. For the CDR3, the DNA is TGCGCCAGCAGTCAAAACGAGCAGTACTTC. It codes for CASSQNEQYF.